This T cell receptor beta chain originates from a study of blood T cell repertoires in COVID-19. The study recruited people aged about 18 to 95 years across about two dozen US areas. V dropped 5 bases and J dropped 6; count of bases not matched to a gene: 13. The CDR3 covers 17 residues. The germline V gene has CDR1 SGHTA and CDR2 FQGTGA. Using immunoSEQ multiplex PCR, the repertoire was profiled, and TCRdb retains in-frame clones only, with some absent. In the table there are around 200,000 clones, 85% of which are singletons. V and J are TRBV7-3 and TRBJ2-1, with 10 bases fitting TRBD2. The source material was PBMCs or T cells enriched from blood (not recorded which). This TCR was sampled from a man aged 35 to 55 who had recovered from COVID-19. The CDR3: CASSPQPASGRGNEQFF. In nucleotides, the CDR3 is TGTGCCAGCAGCCCCCAGCCAGCTAGCGGGAGAGGCAATGAGCAGTTCTTC.